What follows are 8 T cell receptor beta chains derived from one specimen sequenced in a study of cytomegalovirus exposure and HLA in healthy donors. Sequencing used immunoSEQ multiplex PCR; TCRdb keeps in-frame clones, though not all of them. In the table there are 250,000 to 350,000 clones, roughly 87% of which are singletons. Sequencing was performed on PBMCs. The receptors originated from a man in his thirties or forties in good health and CMV-seronegative.

The V gene is TRBV7-8, the J gene TRBJ2-3, with 8 positions matching TRBD2. The CDR3 is 16 residues long. Germline CDR1 and CDR2: SGHVS and FQNEAQ. V lost 6 bases, J lost 4 bases, and 12 bases stayed unmatched. The CDR3, as DNA: TGTGCCAGCAGTCCTATAGCGGGGCTGGGGGCAGATACGCAGTATTTT. Its translation is CASSPIAGLGADTQYF.

The chain links TRBV19 to TRBJ1-1; perhaps TRBD1 as D (5 bases). Trimming pared 7 bases from V and 4 bases from J, leaving 16 bases between. Germline V gene data show CDR1 as LNHDA and CDR2 as SQIVND (reference sequence). The CDR3 contains 14 residues. CDR3 amino acids: CASTHAGGSTEAFF. The CDR3 region has the DNA TGTGCCAGTACCCACGCGGGGGGAAGCACTGAAGCTTTCTTT.

This clone was recorded many times. This chain links TRBV7-9 with TRBJ1-2; perhaps TRBD1 as D (5 bases). This CDR3 is built from 13 residues. V shed 3 bases and J shed 1 base, with 6 bases lying between them. In germline, CDR1 is SEHNR, CDR2 FQNEAQ (reference sequence). The CDR3 loop is CASSFQGNYGYTF. CDR3 bases: TGTGCCAGCAGCTTCCAGGGTAACTATGGCTACACCTTC.

The genes are TRBV27 and TRBJ1-1; the match to TRBD1 covers 9 bases. The CDR3 totals 13 residues. The junction had 7 bases not matched to a gene; V was cut back by 6 bases and J by 8 bases. From germline, CDR1 is MNHEY and CDR2 SMNVEV (reference sequence). The CDR3 region is CASSIDRGLEAFF. As DNA, the CDR3 is TGTGCCAGCAGCATCGACAGGGGGTTAGAAGCTTTCTTT.

The chain has TRBV5-4 and TRBJ1-4, with D uncertain. From germline, CDR1 is SGHNT and CDR2 YYREEE (reference sequence). There are 14 residues in the CDR3. V lost 4 bases, J lost 3 bases, and 10 bases lay in between. CDR3 sequence: CASSSHTSNEKLFF. CDR3 DNA sequence: TGTGCCAGCAGCAGCCATACGTCTAATGAAAAACTGTTTTTT.

This chain joins TRBV19 and TRBJ1-3; D is unclear. This CDR3 has 14 residues. Germline CDR1 reads LNHDA; CDR2 reads SQIVND (reference sequence). Trimming cost V 7 bases and J 7 bases, with 17 bases left between them. CDR3: CASTSSEPGNTIYF. CDR3 nucleotides: TGTGCCAGTACTTCAAGCGAGCCGGGTAACACCATATATTTT.

This chain joins TRBV19 and TRBJ1-1; D uncertain. The CDR3 spans 13 residues. Germline V gene sequence: CDR1 LNHDA, CDR2 SQIVND (reference sequence). The V and J ends lost 6 bases and 0 bases respectively, with 8 bases between them. The CDR3 region is CASRQSMNTEAFF. CDR3 DNA: TGTGCCAGTAGACAGTCTATGAACACTGAAGCTTTCTTT.

The chain employs TRBV9 and TRBJ1-6, with D maybe TRBD1 (6 bases). CDR1 is SGDLS and CDR2 is YYNGEE in the germline V gene. Trimming took 0 bases from V and 9 from J, leaving 16 bases between them. The CDR3 has 16 residues. The CDR3 protein is CASSVGPQGLGSPLHF. The CDR3 DNA reads TGTGCCAGCAGCGTAGGTCCACAGGGTCTGGGTTCACCCCTCCACTTT.